Listed here are 31 T cell receptor beta chains from one sample, sequenced in a study of beta chain features in type 1 diabetes. TCRB transcripts that were expressed got sequenced, as all of the isolated RNA had been reverse transcribed. TCRdb's copy holds only in-frame clones and misses some; the assay was immunoSEQ multiplex PCR. This repertoire shows about 59,000 clones, over 50% found once; its top ten account for roughly 2%. The sample taken for sequencing was Tregs from blood. All receptors derive from a woman aged 18 to 35 in good health.

This clone is medium-sized within its sample. J is TRBJ1-1 and V is TRBV7-9; 7 nucleotides align to TRBD1. The V segment lost 5 bases and the J segment 1 base; nucleotides outside the gene matches: 7. Germline V gene data show CDR1 as SEHNR and CDR2 as FQNEAQ (reference sequence). The CDR3 sequence is 15 residues long. CDR3 nucleotide sequence: TGTGCCAGCAGCCGCTGGGGACAGAGGAACACTGAAGCTTTCTTT. Protein sequence: CASSRWGQRNTEAFF.

The chain links TRBV25-1 to TRBJ2-1; 8 nucleotides align to TRBD1. The J segment lost 5 bases and the V segment lost 0 bases, leaving 9 bases of the junction unmatched. Germline CDR1 and CDR2: MGHDK and SYGVNS. There are 17 residues in the CDR3. Written as DNA, the CDR3 is TGTGCCAGCAGTGAATATGCGGCAGGGGGCTGGCACAATGAGCAGTTCTTC. Protein product: CASSEYAAGGWHNEQFF.

This clone was detected only a few times. The chain carries TRBV19 and TRBJ2-5, with D possibly TRBD2 on 7 matching bases. Trimming pared 7 bases from V and 5 bases from J, leaving 17 bases between. The length of the CDR3 is 14 residues. Per the germline V gene, CDR1 is LNHDA and CDR2 is SQIVND (reference sequence). CDR3 nucleotide sequence: TGTGCCAGTACTCCAGGGAGGGGGTGGGAGACCCAGTACTTC. This encodes CASTPGRGWETQYF.

This clone was seen a handful of times. This sequence joins TRBV6-1 and TRBJ2-3; D uncertain. Germline-derived CDR1 and CDR2 are MNHNS and SASEGT. The V end lost 3 bases, the J end lost 4 bases, and 8 bases lay between the germline ends. The CDR3 length is 13 residues. CDR3 loop: CASSEPNSDTQYF. The CDR3 DNA reads TGTGCCAGCAGTGAGCCTAACTCAGATACGCAGTATTTT.

The CDR3: CATSKTLLESIQYF. CDR3 DNA: TGTGCCACCAGCAAGACTCTGCTCGAAAGCATTCAGTACTTC. The chain has TRBV15 and TRBJ2-4, with D unclear. With 4 bases removed from V and 9 bases from J, the gap between germline ends came to 16 bases. Germline CDR1 reads LNHNV; CDR2 reads YYDKDF (reference sequence). The length of the CDR3 is 14 residues.

The sample holds a few counts of this clone. The gene calls are TRBV10-3 and TRBJ2-1, with 7 bases lining up with TRBD2. CDR3 length equals 16 residues. V shed 0 bases, J shed 7 bases, and the junction held 9 bases outside the gene matches. The V gene's germline CDR1 is ENHRY and CDR2 SYGVKD. The CDR3 spells CAISESIRGVTNEQFF. The DNA of the CDR3 is TGTGCCATCAGTGAGTCGATCCGGGGGGTTACGAATGAGCAGTTCTTC.

V usage is TRBV5-1 and J usage is TRBJ1-1, with 7 positions matching TRBD1. Looked up from germline, CDR1 is SGHRS and CDR2 is YFSETQ. The CDR3 has 13 amino acids. V lost 5 bases and J lost 0; bases outside the gene matches: 1. The CDR3 DNA reads as TGCGCCAGCAGGGGACAGTTGAACACTGAAGCTTTCTTT. Protein product: CASRGQLNTEAFF.

The sample holds a few counts of this clone. The rearrangement uses TRBV19 and TRBJ2-3; tentatively, D is TRBD1 (5 bases). CDR3 size: 11 residues. Trimming took 5 bases from V and 14 from J, leaving 14 bases between them. Germline V gene data show CDR1 as LNHDA and CDR2 as SQIVND (reference sequence). The CDR3 DNA follows: TGTGCCAGTAGTTTTGGGGCCAAGCTGTATTTT. This gives the protein CASSFGAKLYF.

Comments on this clone: A read error may produce the germline difference seen at one junction end. Other DNA sequences in this specimen translate into the identical CDR3. The V and J genes are TRBV18 and TRBJ1-6; TRBD1 matches 7 bases. The germline gives CDR1 KGHSH, CDR2 LQKENI. The CDR3 totals 17 residues. The CDR3 nucleotides are TGTGCCAGCTCACCACCGGGACAGAGCTCCTATAATTCGCCCCTCCACTTT. This encodes CASSPPGQSSYNSPLHF.

V usage is TRBV6-5 and J usage is TRBJ2-1; the match to TRBD1 covers 8 bases. Germline assignment: CDR1 MNHEY and CDR2 SVGAGI. J was trimmed by 16 bases and V by 5 bases; bases with no gene match: 19. This CDR3 has 15 amino acids. The CDR3 bases are TGTGCCAGCAGTCCCGATGGACAGGGAAGGTTCCGCTTCTTCTTC. It codes for CASSPDGQGRFRFFF.

The chain couples TRBV6-1 to TRBJ1-1, with TRBD1 identical over 8 bases. This CDR3 contains 14 residues. V was pared by 1 base and J by 12 bases, with 10 bases of the junction left unmatched. CDR1 MNHNS and CDR2 SASEGT come from the germline V gene. The CDR3 nucleotides read TGTGCCAGCAGTGAAGTTCCCGGGACAGGATTGACTTTCTTT. Its translation is CASSEVPGTGLTFF.

This chain joins TRBV27 and TRBJ2-7, with a tentative D call TRBD1 (6 bases). Germline V gene sequence: CDR1 MNHEY, CDR2 SMNVEV (reference sequence). This CDR3 has 15 amino acids. Trimming cost V 5 bases and J 0 bases, with 14 bases left between them. The CDR3 DNA sequence: TGTGCCAGCAGTCTGGGGGCGTGGGCCTCCTACGAGCAGTACTTC. The encoded protein is CASSLGAWASYEQYF.

Concerning this clone: This sample includes further DNA sequences coding for the same CDR3. V gene TRBV29-1 combines with J gene TRBJ1-1; tentative D call: TRBD1 (6 bases). The germline V gene encodes CDR1 SQVTM and CDR2 ANQGSEA. The CDR3 is 13 amino acids. Trimming stripped 3 bases from V and 11 bases from J, with 19 bases between. The CDR3 spells CSVDIYQGLRAFF. The CDR3 nucleotides read TGCAGCGTTGATATCTATCAGGGGCTGAGGGCTTTCTTT.

The rearrangement joins TRBV9 to TRBJ1-1, with D possibly being TRBD1 (6 bases). The CDR3 contains 13 residues. The V gene lost 4 bases and the J gene lost 5 bases, with 12 bases spanning the gap. Looked up from germline, CDR1 is SGDLS and CDR2 is YYNGEE. In DNA, the CDR3 is TGTGCCAGCAGCTGGGGGCACAGGACTGAAGCTTTCTTT. Translation gives CASSWGHRTEAFF.

The chain is built from TRBV15 and TRBJ2-1; 9 nucleotides line up with TRBD2. The CDR3 runs 16 residues. With V trimmed by 1 base and J by 6 bases, 7 bases remained unmatched. Germline CDR1 LNHNV, CDR2 YYDKDF (reference sequence). The DNA of the CDR3 is TGTGCCACCAGCAGAGGACAGGGACTAGCTCGCAATGAGCAGTTCTTC. Its protein is CATSRGQGLARNEQFF.

This clone has more than one count but fewer than ten. Other DNA sequences within the sample encode an identical CDR3. This chain joins TRBV5-1 and TRBJ2-1; perhaps TRBD2 as D (6 bases). Trimming cost V 0 bases and J 8 bases, with 9 bases left between them. CDR3 length equals 13 residues. Germline V lookup: CDR1 SGHRS, CDR2 YFSETQ. The CDR3 sequence: CASSLGGGDEQFF. In nucleotides, the CDR3 is TGCGCCAGCAGCTTGGGGGGAGGCGATGAGCAGTTCTTC.

In its sample, this clone was seen a few times. The J gene is TRBJ1-1, the V gene TRBV7-2; 10 bases fit TRBD1. This CDR3 has 15 amino acids. Unmatched junction bases numbered 7, after V lost 5 bases and J lost 4 bases. Germline CDR1 reads SGHTA; CDR2 reads FQGNSA. The CDR3 region has the DNA TGTGCCAGCAGCCAAATGGGACAGGGGACCACTGAAGCTTTCTTT. Its translation is CASSQMGQGTTEAFF.

The chain couples TRBV27 to TRBJ2-3; the match to TRBD2 covers 15 bases. V lost 5 bases and J lost 2; bases outside the gene matches: 8. The CDR3 consists of 18 residues. Germline V CDR1 and CDR2: MNHEY, SMNVEV (reference sequence). The CDR3 DNA sequence: TGTGCCAGCAGTCGGACTAGCGGGAGGGCCGCCCCCACAGATACGCAGTATTTT. As protein: CASSRTSGRAAPTDTQYF.

This chain uses TRBV5-1 with TRBJ2-3; TRBD2 matches 9 bases. This CDR3 is built from 15 residues. CDR1 and CDR2 (germline): SGHRS, YFSETQ. The junction had 7 bases not matched to a gene; V was cut back by 4 bases and J by 4 bases. CDR3 nucleotides: TGCGCCAGCAGCCCCAGCGGGGGGAGGGCAGATACGCAGTATTTT. Residues: CASSPSGGRADTQYF.

This clone was picked up a small number of times. This chain connects TRBV7-2 to TRBJ2-7, with 10 bases lining up with TRBD2. V gave up 6 bases and J gave up 2 bases; unmatched junction bases: 4. CDR1 and CDR2 from the germline V gene are SGHTA and FQGNSA. CDR3 size: 14 residues. The DNA of the CDR3 is TGTGCCAGCAGATCTAGCGGGGGCCCCTACGAGCAGTACTTC. This sequence encodes CASRSSGGPYEQYF.

With respect to this clone: The sample carries other DNA sequences with the same CDR3. The rearrangement joins TRBV4-2 to TRBJ1-5; weak D call: TRBD1 (5 bases). CDR1 is LGHNA, CDR2 YNFKEQ, per germline. V lost 0 bases and J 2 bases, leaving 17 bases between the germline ends. CDR3 length: 18 residues. The CDR3 loop is CASSQEGGKGSGNQPQHF. The CDR3 bases are TGTGCCAGCAGCCAAGAAGGAGGGAAGGGGTCCGGCAATCAGCCCCAGCATTTT.

The table lists this clone with a few counts. The J gene is TRBJ1-2, the V gene TRBV7-2; 8 bases line up with TRBD1. From germline, CDR1 is SGHTA and CDR2 FQGNSA. This CDR3 is built from 16 residues. Unmatched junction bases numbered 12, after V lost 1 base and J lost 8 bases. This CDR3 reads CASSLVGRGRGQGYTF. CDR3 DNA: TGTGCCAGCAGCTTAGTAGGCAGGGGGCGTGGGCAGGGCTACACCTTC.

This sequence joins TRBV18 and TRBJ1-1, with TRBD1 identical over 7 bases. The ends lost 4 bases at V and 7 bases at J; junction bases unmatched: 9. Per the germline V gene, CDR1 is KGHSH and CDR2 is LQKENI. The CDR3 runs to 14 residues. CDR3 sequence (DNA): TGTGCCAGCTCACTTCGACAGGGCGATGGTGAAGCTTTCTTT. It translates to CASSLRQGDGEAFF.

This chain connects TRBV30 to TRBJ1-6, with 10 bases that match TRBD1. Germline V gene lookup returns CDR1 GTSNPN and CDR2 SVGIG (reference sequence). With V trimmed by 7 bases and J by 8 bases, 2 bases remained unmatched. This CDR3 contains 12 residues. In nucleotides, the CDR3 is TGTGCCTCCGGGACAGGGGATTCACCCCTCCACTTT. Translating it yields CASGTGDSPLHF.

V and J are TRBV27 and TRBJ1-6; 7 bases line up with TRBD1. Unmatched junction bases numbered 5, after V lost 3 bases and J lost 9 bases. The CDR3 is made up of 14 amino acids. Germline CDR1 MNHEY, CDR2 SMNVEV (reference sequence). The DNA for the CDR3 is TGTGCCAGCAGTTTGGTACAGGGGAGTTCACCCCTCCACTTT. Its protein product is CASSLVQGSSPLHF.

The rearrangement uses TRBV28 and TRBJ2-7; TRBD1 is a possible D gene (5 bases). The CDR3 is 14 residues long. Germline V CDR1 and CDR2: MDHEN, SYDVKM. The V end lost 2 bases, the J end lost 2 bases, and 10 bases lay between the germline ends. The CDR3 DNA reads TGTGCCAGCAGTTTAATGACAGACCCCTACGAGCAGTACTTC. Encoded protein: CASSLMTDPYEQYF.

The chain carries TRBV2 and TRBJ2-1, with D maybe TRBD2 (6 bases). The CDR3 runs to 14 residues. Germline V gene sequence: CDR1 SNHLY, CDR2 FYNNEI. The germline V and J ends were trimmed by 7 bases and 5 bases, with 15 bases remaining between them. In nucleotides, the CDR3 is TGTGCCAGCACCGGGGACCGCGGGAACAATGAGCAGTTCTTC. It yields the protein CASTGDRGNNEQFF.

V and J are TRBV12-5 and TRBJ2-1, with D possibly matching TRBD2 (6 bases). Germline CDR1 and CDR2: LGHNT and FRNRAP. Trimming took off 3 bases at V and 5 bases at J, with 11 bases between the two ends. This CDR3 is 14 amino acids long. The CDR3 loop reads CASGFGGTNNEQFF. The CDR3 DNA is TGTGCTAGTGGTTTCGGCGGGACCAACAATGAGCAGTTCTTC.

This clone was seen more than once but under ten times. The chain carries TRBV10-3 and TRBJ1-5; 7 bases match TRBD1. The CDR3 runs 14 residues. The V gene end was trimmed by 4 bases and the J gene end by 6 bases; junction bases not matched to a gene: 6. Germline V gene data show CDR1 as ENHRY and CDR2 as SYGVKD. The CDR3 bases are TGTGCCATCAGTGGGACAGGTGTGGGTCAGCCCCAGCATTTT. Translation gives CAISGTGVGQPQHF.

V and J are TRBV4-3 and TRBJ2-3, with 9 positions matching TRBD2. The CDR3 extends over 15 amino acids. V shed 2 bases, J shed 1 base, and the junction held 1 base outside the gene matches. Germline V CDR1 and CDR2: LGHNA, YSLEER. The CDR3 nucleotides read TGCGCCAGCAGCCAATTAGCGGGGGGCACAGATACGCAGTATTTT. Its protein is CASSQLAGGTDTQYF.

This chain connects TRBV4-2 to TRBJ2-5, with TRBD1 matching over 9 bases. The CDR3 consists of 15 residues. The germline V gene encodes CDR1 LGHNA and CDR2 YNFKEQ. Trimming removed 3 bases from V and 5 bases from J; junction bases left unmatched: 7. The CDR3 spells CASSHPGQGGETQYF. CDR3 DNA sequence: TGTGCCAGCAGCCACCCGGGACAGGGAGGGGAGACCCAGTACTTC.